This is a list of T cell receptor beta chains from one sample in a study of cytomegalovirus exposure and HLA in healthy donors. This table comes from immunoSEQ multiplex PCR, and its TCRdb copy is limited to in-frame clones, with some not included. Of about 200,000 clones listed, about 88% are singletons. Sequencing was performed on PBMCs. These receptors all come from a woman in her twenties or thirties in good health and CMV-seronegative. Each CDR3 is given with its conserved first and last residue. The D gene is left open where the match is weak.

v_call	d_call	j_call	cdr3_aa
TRBV2	-	TRBJ1-1	CASSTGRGTEAFF
TRBV5-8	TRBD2	TRBJ2-3	CASSLGLAGGLTDTQYF
TRBV14	TRBD2	TRBJ2-1	CASSQDRSGGTYNEQFF
TRBV5-5	TRBD1	TRBJ1-5	CASSPTGNEPQHF
TRBV21-1	-	TRBJ2-1	CASSKGWEATEPRLSNEQFF
TRBV7-3	TRBD1	TRBJ2-1	CASSLGQGVYNEQFF
TRBV28	-	TRBJ2-7	CASSFPQGGEQYF
TRBV5-1	-	TRBJ2-1	CASSLDPRRGNEQFF
TRBV9	-	TRBJ2-1	CASSVVGNYNEQFF
TRBV15	-	TRBJ2-2	CATSPVAPNTGELFF
TRBV5-5	TRBD1	TRBJ1-1	CASSQSDREGVNTEAFF
TRBV29-1	TRBD2	TRBJ2-3	CSVEGGTTFTDTQYF
TRBV19	-	TRBJ1-5	CASSTGPRAQHF
TRBV13	-	TRBJ2-7	CASSALASDGSYEQYF
TRBV4-1	-	TRBJ1-6	CASSQAGGSSYNSPLHF
TRBV7-9	TRBD2	TRBJ2-7	CASSSGTSGLPYEQYF
TRBV6-5	-	TRBJ2-7	CASKPQNFYYEQYF
TRBV28	-	TRBJ2-7	CASSIGQTEQYF
TRBV5-1	-	TRBJ2-3	CASSRRTGSETDTQYF
TRBV10-3	-	TRBJ1-3	CAIRVPRGAGNTIYF
TRBV5-1	TRBD2	TRBJ2-2	CASSLIAGDVFGELFF
TRBV27	-	TRBJ2-7	CASSLYPGAYEQYF
TRBV2	TRBD2	TRBJ2-2	CASTTRLADYTGELFF
TRBV7-2	-	TRBJ2-2	CASSLTRTLVAGELFF
TRBV2	-	TRBJ2-1	CASSDPPVGNEQFF
TRBV7-9	TRBD1	TRBJ2-1	CASSSRGQGHEQFF
TRBV19	-	TRBJ2-3	CASSIFGGPGTQYF
TRBV30	-	TRBJ2-4	CAWIPQLNIQYF
TRBV4-1	TRBD2	TRBJ2-6	CASSQGEGISGANVLTF
TRBV28	-	TRBJ1-4	CASSIQGSGPSDEKLFF
TRBV7-2	TRBD1	TRBJ2-1	CASSLGWDREKFF